These 22 T cell receptor beta chains came from one sample sequenced in a study of patients and donors after allogeneic stem cell transplantation. TCRdb passed the RT-PCR reads through MiXCR, listing each CDR3 protein once. The sample lists roughly 960,000 distinct CDR3 sequences, about 20% seen once, with 6% in the top ten. Sequencing was done on a sample of blood, either unsorted or a sorted T cell fraction (not recorded which). The source is a human donor who was either an allogeneic HSCT recipient or a stem cell or donor lymphocyte infusion donor (not recorded which). It is not recorded whose cells these are; they may come from a transplant donor.

This clonotype appeared a few times. This chain joins TRBV12-3 or TRBV12-4 and TRBJ2-2; 9 positions match TRBD1. This CDR3 spans 15 amino acids. Losses at the gene ends were 5 bases for V and 7 bases for J; bases not matched to a gene: 8. DNA for the CDR3: TGTGCCAGCAGTCCAACAGGGGGCCGGGTCGGGGAGCTGTTTTTT. Translating gives CASSPTGGRVGELFF.

The sample holds a few counts of this clonotype. This rearrangement joins TRBV2 to TRBJ1-5; 11 bases are shared with TRBD1. The V and J ends lost 4 bases and 7 bases, in that order; junction bases with no gene match: 6. CDR3 length: 15 amino acids. CDR1 and CDR2 from the germline V gene are SNHLY and FYNNEI. The CDR3 DNA sequence: TGTGCCAGCAGTGTAGGGGACAGGGGGGAACAGCCCCAGCATTTT. Translation gives CASSVGDRGEQPQHF.

The J gene is TRBJ2-2, the V gene TRBV6-5; 9 nucleotides line up with TRBD1. This CDR3 contains 15 residues. Unmatched junction bases numbered 4, after V lost 4 bases and J lost 4 bases. CDR1 and CDR2 (germline): MNHEY, SVGAGI. The CDR3, as DNA: TGTGCCAGCAGTTCGGGGACAGGGCTCACCGGGGAGCTGTTTTTT. Protein: CASSSGTGLTGELFF.

This clonotype turned up a few times. This chain connects TRBV12-3 or TRBV12-4 to TRBJ2-1; TRBD2 aligns across 12 bases. The CDR3 has 19 residues. With V trimmed by 5 bases and J by 3 bases, 14 bases remained unmatched. The DNA for the CDR3 is TGTGCCAGCAGTCCAGCGACTAGCGGGAGAATGGGTGGCTACAATGAGCAGTTCTTC. Protein: CASSPATSGRMGGYNEQFF.

This clonotype was recorded many times. The V and J genes are TRBV29-1 and TRBJ1-3, with D perhaps TRBD1 (5 bases). This CDR3 has 13 amino acids. Germline lookup yields CDR1 SQVTM and CDR2 ANQGSEA. The V and J ends lost 4 bases and 1 base respectively, with 8 bases between them. The CDR3 region is CSVGEGSGNTIYF. For the CDR3, the DNA is TGCAGCGTTGGGGAGGGGTCTGGAAACACCATATATTTT.

The V and J genes are TRBV5-6 and TRBJ1-3; the D is unclear. V was shortened by 4 bases and J by 4 bases, with 12 bases between the two germline ends. The CDR3 extends over 14 amino acids. CDR1 is SGHDT, CDR2 YYEEEE, per germline. Here the CDR3 reads CASSQSGRGNTIYF. In DNA, the CDR3 is TGTGCCAGCAGCCAATCCGGAAGGGGAAACACCATATATTTT.

This clonotype was seen only a few times. The J gene is TRBJ1-2, the V gene TRBV20-1; 10 bases are shared with TRBD1. The germline V gene has CDR1 DFQATT and CDR2 SNEGSKA (reference sequence). This CDR3 region has 14 residues. V was clipped by 6 bases and J by 1 base; unmatched bases: 5. The DNA of the CDR3 is TGCAGTGCCCCGCGGACAGGGGGTAACTATGGCTACACCTTC. As protein: CSAPRTGGNYGYTF.

V is TRBV7-9 and J is TRBJ2-7, with TRBD1 as a possible D gene (6 bases). With 4 bases removed from V and 3 bases from J, the gap between germline ends came to 10 bases. The CDR3 totals 13 residues. The germline V gene has CDR1 SEHNR and CDR2 FQNEAQ (reference sequence). CDR3 amino acids: CASSSRTDYEQYF. The CDR3 bases are TGTGCCAGCAGCTCGAGGACAGACTACGAGCAGTACTTC.

Points on this clonotype: Its ends do not fully match the called genes, so a read error is possible. The genes are TRBV20-1 and TRBJ2-5; TRBD2 matches at 8 bases. Germline V gives CDR1 DFQATT, CDR2 SNEGSKA (reference sequence). This CDR3 has 13 residues. CDR3 in DNA: TGTGCAAGAGGCGGGGGGCCCGGAGAGACCCAGTACTTC. It is translated as CARGGGPGETQYF.

This clonotype was seen only a few times. The CDR3 loop reads CATRVPVAGGPSNEQFF. CDR3 bases: TGTGCCACCAGGGTCCCCGTAGCGGGAGGGCCATCCAATGAGCAGTTCTTC. The rearrangement uses TRBV24-1 and TRBJ2-1, with 11 bases that match TRBD2. The CDR3 extends over 17 amino acids. The germline V gene encodes CDR1 KGHDR and CDR2 SFDVKD. V lost 7 bases, J lost 6 bases, and 13 bases stayed unmatched.

This clonotype occurred a few times. The V and J genes are TRBV20-1 and TRBJ2-4, with D possibly TRBD2 on 5 matching bases. This CDR3 comprises 15 residues. V was trimmed by 0 bases and J by 5 bases, leaving 14 bases between them. The germline CDR1 and CDR2 sequences are DFQATT and SNEGSKA (reference sequence). The DNA of the CDR3 is TGCAGTGCTAGAGATGGGCGGGCACCCCAAAACATTCAGTACTTC. Amino acid sequence: CSARDGRAPQNIQYF.

J is TRBJ2-5 and V is TRBV7-2, with unresolved D. CDR1 SGHTA and CDR2 FQGNSA come from the germline V gene. There are 13 residues in the CDR3. The V end lost 1 base, the J end lost 5 bases, and 8 bases lay between the germline ends. The CDR3 sequence: CASSLGFWETQYF. The CDR3 bases are TGTGCCAGCAGCTTAGGGTTTTGGGAGACCCAGTACTTC.

The chain uses TRBV7-6 and TRBJ2-7; 11 bases agree with TRBD2. The CDR3 loop spans 17 amino acids. V lost 0 bases, J lost 2 bases, and 6 bases stayed unmatched. The germline gives CDR1 SGHVS, CDR2 FNYEAQ. This CDR3 is CASSLAVAGGLAYEQYF. For the CDR3, the DNA is TGTGCCAGCAGCTTAGCGGTAGCGGGAGGGTTGGCCTACGAGCAGTACTTC.

In its sample, this clonotype was seen many times. The J gene is TRBJ2-3, the V gene TRBV5-1; TRBD2 might be the D (6 bases). Germline V gives CDR1 SGHRS, CDR2 YFSETQ. CDR3 length: 18 amino acids. Trimming stripped 2 bases from V and 4 bases from J, with 23 bases between. CDR3 region: CASSFGGPKVKVADTQYF. In DNA form, the CDR3 reads TGCGCCAGCAGCTTCGGGGGACCCAAGGTGAAGGTCGCAGATACGCAGTATTTT. The full variable domain, rest sourced from reference TRBV5-1 and TRBJ2-3, is KAGVTQTPRYLIKTRGQQVTLSCSPISGHRSVSWYQQTPGQGLQFLFEYFSETQRNKGNFPGRFSGRQFSNSRSEMNVSTLELGDSALYLCASSFGGPKVKVADTQYFGPGTRLTVL.

This chain uses TRBV7-9 with TRBJ2-1; tentative D call: TRBD2 (8 bases). The CDR3 is 16 residues long. The ends were cut back, 7 bases at V and 3 bases at J, with 19 bases in the middle. The germline V gene has CDR1 SEHNR and CDR2 FQNEAQ (reference sequence). For the CDR3, the DNA is TGTGCCAGCACTAAGGGGGCGGGAGGAAACTACAATGAGCAGTTCTTC. It codes for CASTKGAGGNYNEQFF.

The chain carries TRBV11-2 and TRBJ1-5; TRBD1 matches at 9 bases. The CDR3 runs to 17 residues. CDR1 and CDR2 (germline): SGHAT, FQNNGV. After removal of 0 bases from V and 1 base from J, the junction contained 4 bases not matched to a gene. CDR3 bases: TGTGCCAGCAGCTTAGATAACAGGGGGCTAAGCAATCAGCCCCAGCATTTT. It encodes CASSLDNRGLSNQPQHF.

The chain employs TRBV20-1 and TRBJ1-2; the match to TRBD1 covers 10 bases. J gave up 4 bases and V 5 bases, and 1 base lay outside the gene matches. The CDR3 totals 12 residues. Looked up from germline, CDR1 is DFQATT and CDR2 is SNEGSKA (reference sequence). The DNA for the CDR3 is TGCAGTGCTTGGGACAGGGGCTATGGCTACACCTTC. This gives the protein CSAWDRGYGYTF.

This clonotype came up a few times. The chain is built from TRBV30 and TRBJ2-1; 14 bases line up with TRBD2. CDR1 and CDR2 (germline): GTSNPN, SVGIG (reference sequence). This CDR3 comprises 13 residues. CDR3 nucleotide sequence: TGTGCTGGGGGACTAGCGGGAGCCGGTGAGCAGTTCTTC. It specifies CAGGLAGAGEQFF.

This clonotype appeared many times. CDR3 nucleotide sequence: TGTGCCAGCAGTTCCCCGACAGGGTACTCCTACAATGAGCAGTTCTTC. Its translation: CASSSPTGYSYNEQFF. The rearrangement links TRBV12-3 or TRBV12-4 to TRBJ2-1; 7 positions match TRBD1. The CDR3 has 16 amino acids. J gave up 0 bases and V 4 bases, and 6 bases lay outside the gene matches.

In its sample, this clonotype was seen a few times. This chain joins TRBV7-7 and TRBJ2-3; 7 bases are a match to TRBD1. The V gene's germline CDR1 is SSHAT and CDR2 FNYEAQ (reference sequence). V lost 2 bases, J lost 2 bases, and 4 bases stayed unmatched. This CDR3 region has 15 residues. This CDR3 is CASSLNRGTTDTQYF. CDR3 DNA sequence: TGTGCCAGCAGCTTAAACAGGGGTACCACAGATACGCAGTATTTT.

The chain joins TRBV11-2 to TRBJ2-3; 11 bases fit TRBD2. With V trimmed by 6 bases and J by 0 bases, 11 bases remained unmatched. Looked up from germline, CDR1 is SGHAT and CDR2 is FQNNGV. The CDR3 is 18 residues long. The CDR3 loop is CASRIGVAGGLSTDTQYF. DNA for the CDR3: TGTGCCAGCAGAATCGGGGTAGCGGGAGGGTTAAGCACAGATACGCAGTATTTT.

The chain combines TRBV20-1 with TRBJ1-6; D remains ambiguous. There are 11 residues in the CDR3. With 2 bases removed from V and 7 bases from J, the gap between germline ends came to 3 bases. Germline V gene sequence: CDR1 DFQATT, CDR2 SNEGSKA (reference sequence). This CDR3 reads CSARRNSPLHF. The CDR3 nucleotides are TGCAGTGCTAGACGGAATTCACCCCTCCACTTT.